Listed below are T cell receptor beta chains from one sample, sequenced in a study of blood T cell repertoires in COVID-19. Assay: immunoSEQ multiplex PCR; the TCRdb copy retains only in-frame clones and omits some. The data contain 110,000 or so clones, 81% of them singletons. Source material: peripheral blood. The receptors come from a man aged 45-60 years with acute or convalescent COVID-19. CDR3s include the opening cysteine and the closing phenylalanine or tryptophan. The D gene is left open where the match is weak. The size of a clone is reported for some rows only, either as once, few or many, or as a class for expanded clones.

D gene | J gene | clone size | V gene | CDR3 length | CDR3 DNA | CDR3 protein
- | TRBJ2-2 | - | TRBV5-4 | 14 | TGTGCCAGCAGCTACAGGAGGAACACCGGGGAGCTGTTTTTT | CASSYRRNTGELFF
- | TRBJ1-2 | - | TRBV24-1 | 14 | TGTGCCACCAGTGCCCCTAGTACTAACTATGGCTACACCTTC | CATSAPSTNYGYTF
TRBD2 | TRBJ2-1 | - | TRBV9 | 16 | TGTGCCAGCAGTGTAGCGGGGAGGGTTACCTACAATGAGCAGTTCTTC | CASSVAGRVTYNEQFF
TRBD1 | TRBJ2-2 | - | TRBV24-1 | 12 | TGTGCCACAGGGGGCCAAGCCGGGGAGCTGTTTTTT | CATGGQAGELFF
- | TRBJ1-2 | - | TRBV3-1/TRBV3-2 | 12 | TGTGCCAGCAGGGTAGCAGGGGAGGGCTACACCTTC | CASRVAGEGYTF
TRBD2 | TRBJ2-2 | - | TRBV5-1 | 15 | TGCGCCAGCCACGACGCCGGGGGGGTCACCGGGGAGCTGTTTTTT | CASHDAGGVTGELFF
TRBD1 | TRBJ2-3 | - | TRBV7-2 | 13 | TGTGCCAGCGACAGGGGGCGGTCAGATACGCAGTATTTT | CASDRGRSDTQYF
- | TRBJ1-1 | - | TRBV6-5 | 14 | TGTGCCAGCAGCGCTCCGGAAGCTAGGACTGAAGCTTTCTTT | CASSAPEARTEAFF
TRBD1 | TRBJ2-5 | - | TRBV24-1 | 15 | TGTGCCACCAGTGATTTCACAGGGGGCCAAGAGACCCAGTACTTC | CATSDFTGGQETQYF
TRBD1 | TRBJ1-1 | - | TRBV5-1 | 13 | TGCGCCAGCGGACAGGGTTTAGACACTGAAGCTTTCTTT | CASGQGLDTEAFF
- | TRBJ1-2 | - | TRBV6-4 | 13 | TGTGCCAGCAGTGACTCGGGGGGCTATGGCTACACCTTC | CASSDSGGYGYTF
TRBD2 | TRBJ2-3 | few | TRBV6-5 | 15 | TGTGCCAGCAGTCTTAGCGGGGGGGCCTGGGATACGCAGTATTTT | CASSLSGGAWDTQYF
- | TRBJ1-5 | - | TRBV19 | 15 | TGTGCCAGTAGTATCGGACAGCATAGCAATCAGCCCCAGCATTTT | CASSIGQHSNQPQHF
TRBD1 | TRBJ1-1 | few | TRBV6-6 | 14 | TGTGCCAGCAGTTACTTAGGACAGGGGGATTTAGCTTTCTTT | CASSYLGQGDLAFF
TRBD1 | TRBJ2-2 | - | TRBV28 | 16 | TGTGCCAGCAGTTATAGGACAGGGACGAACACCGGGGAGCTGTTTTTT | CASSYRTGTNTGELFF
TRBD1 | TRBJ2-3 | - | TRBV10-3 | 17 | TGTGCCATCAGTGAGGTTCCGGGACAGGGATTAACAGATACGCAGTATTTT | CAISEVPGQGLTDTQYF
TRBD1 | TRBJ2-3 | - | TRBV14 | 16 | TGTGCCAGCATCGGGACAGAACTTTTAATCACAGATACGCAGTATTTT | CASIGTELLITDTQYF
TRBD1 | TRBJ1-5 | - | TRBV9 | 15 | TGTGCCAGCAGCCCAGACAGGGGAAGCAATCAGCCCCAGCATTTT | CASSPDRGSNQPQHF
- | TRBJ1-3 | - | TRBV7-9 | 16 | TGTGCCAGCAGTCCTCCCTCCGACAGTCCTGGAAACACCATATATTTT | CASSPPSDSPGNTIYF
TRBD2 | TRBJ2-3 | - | TRBV5-1 | 15 | TGCGCCAGCAGCTTGGATGTGCGGGGGGCGGATACGCAGTATTTT | CASSLDVRGADTQYF
- | TRBJ1-2 | - | TRBV3-1/TRBV3-2 | 14 | TGTGCCAGCAGCCAAGGGACAGCCAACTATGGCTACACCTTC | CASSQGTANYGYTF
- | TRBJ1-5 | - | TRBV12-2 | 17 | TGTGCAAGTCGCTTAGCTTGGGAGACAGGGGGCAATCAGCCCCAGCATTTT | CASRLAWETGGNQPQHF
TRBD2 | TRBJ2-7 | - | TRBV28 | 17 | TGTGCCAGCAGCCTCCGCTCTAGCGGGGGCCCCTCCTACGAGCAGTACTTC | CASSLRSSGGPSYEQYF
TRBD2 | TRBJ2-1 | - | TRBV11-2 | 15 | TGTGCCAGCAGCTCCCACGGGGGGGGGACCAATGAGCAGTTCTTC | CASSSHGGGTNEQFF
- | TRBJ1-1 | - | TRBV9 | 12 | TGTGCCAGCAGCCCCCAACTCGCTGAAGCTTTCTTT | CASSPQLAEAFF
TRBD1 | TRBJ2-7 | - | TRBV19 | 15 | TGTGCCAGTAAGGAGGCGGCGACAGGGGTCTACGAGCAGTACTTC | CASKEAATGVYEQYF
- | TRBJ1-1 | few | TRBV2 | 11 | TGTGCCAGCAGGAGGGAAACTGAAGCTTTCTTT | CASRRETEAFF
TRBD1 | TRBJ1-5 | - | TRBV5-8 | 17 | TGTGCCAGCAGCTTGGGCACTGGGCAGGGGGCGTTTCAGCCCCAGCATTTT | CASSLGTGQGAFQPQHF
TRBD2 | TRBJ2-3 | - | TRBV7-3 | 13 | TGTGCCAGCAGTACGGGGGGGCCAGATACGCAGTATTTT | CASSTGGPDTQYF
TRBD1 | TRBJ1-1 | few | TRBV7-3 | 14 | TGTGCCGGGGCCTCGGGACAGGGGAACACTGAAGCTTTCTTT | CAGASGQGNTEAFF
- | TRBJ1-1 | - | TRBV3-1/TRBV3-2 | 13 | TGTGCCAGCAGACAGGGTCCGAACACTGAAGCTTTCTTT | CASRQGPNTEAFF
- | TRBJ1-1 | - | TRBV7-9 | 12 | TGTGCCAGCACCCCCGGAGGGACTGAAGCTTTCTTT | CASTPGGTEAFF
TRBD2 | TRBJ2-3 | few | TRBV4-1 | 15 | TGCGCCAGCAGCCAAGAGCGGGGGGGCCCAGATACGCAGTATTTT | CASSQERGGPDTQYF
TRBD1 | TRBJ1-2 | - | TRBV18 | 14 | TGTGCCAGCTCTCGGCCGGGACAGGACTATGGCTACACCTTC | CASSRPGQDYGYTF
TRBD1 | TRBJ1-2 | - | TRBV11-2 | 13 | TGTGCCAGCAGCTTAGCAGGGGGCAATGGCTACACCTTC | CASSLAGGNGYTF
TRBD1 | TRBJ1-2 | - | TRBV6-2/TRBV6-3 | 14 | TGTGCCAGCAGTTGGGGACAGGGCACCGATGGCTACACCTTC | CASSWGQGTDGYTF
TRBD1 | TRBJ1-2 | - | TRBV10-2 | 15 | TGCGCCAGCAGTCCCCGACAGGGGGCTTTATATGGCTACACCTTC | CASSPRQGALYGYTF
- | TRBJ1-5 | - | TRBV15 | 14 | TGTGCCACCAGCAGGTGGCAGGGTAATCAGCCCCAGCATTTT | CATSRWQGNQPQHF
- | TRBJ1-2 | - | TRBV20-1 | 11 | TGCAGTGCTCAAAGCCCGTCGATATACACCTTC | CSAQSPSIYTF
TRBD1 | TRBJ1-4 | - | TRBV4-1 | 16 | TGCGCCAGCAGCCCGGGGCCGGGACAGGGGAGTGAAAAACTGTTTTTT | CASSPGPGQGSEKLFF
- | TRBJ1-4 | - | TRBV5-1 | 16 | TGCGCCAGCAGCACCGTCCCCGGGGTCTTTAATGAAAAACTGTTTTTT | CASSTVPGVFNEKLFF
- | TRBJ1-6 | - | TRBV7-9 | 13 | TGTGCCAGCAGCTTAGTAGTCGGGGGACCCCTCCACTTT | CASSLVVGGPLHF
TRBD1 | TRBJ1-1 | - | TRBV7-2 | 15 | TGTGCCAGCAGCGCACACAGGGGTATGTGGGCTGAAGCTTTCTTT | CASSAHRGMWAEAFF
- | TRBJ1-2 | few | TRBV5-6 | 16 | TGTGCCAGCAGCCGTTCAGGACGGAGGAATGACTATGGCTACACCTTC | CASSRSGRRNDYGYTF
TRBD1 | TRBJ1-4 | - | TRBV28 | 17 | TGTGCCACCGATGCCGGACAGGGATTATCTATTAGGCAAAAACTGTTTTTT | CATDAGQGLSIRQKLFF
TRBD1 | TRBJ1-2 | - | TRBV2 | 14 | TGTGCCAGCAGTGGGACAGGTGGAGGGAATGGCTACACCTTC | CASSGTGGGNGYTF
- | TRBJ1-2 | - | TRBV5-1 | 14 | TGCGCCAGCAGCTTGGGACAGAGTAACTATGGCTACACCTTC | CASSLGQSNYGYTF